The 32 T cell receptor beta chains presented below share a single source sample, sequenced in a study of cytotoxic CD8 clonotypes in ibrutinib-treated CLL (dated by TCRdb to the early 2020s). What this sample's time point label stands for: roughly 25 months on ibrutinib. Libraries were prepared through the immunoSEQ multiplex PCR assay. Held by TCRdb, this immuneACCESS table contains in-frame sequences only and omits some clones. Under half of the omission traces to an unresolved V gene where checked; the cause of the rest is unknown. The sample table shows 150,000 to 250,000 clones, and around 70% are seen once. The ten largest clones add up to 13% of the sample. This material consisted of PBMCs, taken after 24 months of ibrutinib treatment. These receptors came from a human donor with chronic lymphocytic leukemia.

The genes are TRBV15 and TRBJ1-1, with 8 bases lining up with TRBD1. J lost 2 bases, V lost 4 bases, and 3 bases had no gene match. In germline, CDR1 is LNHNV, CDR2 YYDKDF (reference sequence). This CDR3 contains 14 residues. CDR3 DNA sequence: TGTGCCACCAGCAATGACAGGGGCAACACTGAAGCTTTCTTT. Encoded protein: CATSNDRGNTEAFF. The variable domain in full, completed from reference TRBV15 and TRBJ1-1, reads DAMVIQNPRYQVTQFGKPVTLSCSQTLNHNVMYWYQQKSSQAPKLLFHYYDKDFNNEADTPDNFQSRRPNTSFCFLDIRSPGLGDTAMYLCATSNDRGNTEAFFGQGTRLTVV.

The rearrangement links TRBV7-2 to TRBJ2-1, with 11 bases fitting TRBD2. Trimming took 6 bases from V and 2 from J; bases not matched to a gene: 6. Germline V gene data show CDR1 as SGHTA and CDR2 as FQGNSA. The CDR3 extends over 16 amino acids. In DNA, the CDR3 is TGTGCCAGCAGTTTTTTAGCGGGAGGGCCCTACAATGAGCAGTTCTTC. Protein: CASSFLAGGPYNEQFF.

The chain combines TRBV5-6 with TRBJ1-4, with D maybe TRBD1 (6 bases). Trimming cost V 1 base and J 8 bases, with 12 bases left between them. CDR3 size: 14 residues. Per germline, CDR1 SGHDT and CDR2 YYEEEE. CDR3 nucleotide sequence: TGTGCCAGCAGCTTGCGGGGGCCTGGGGAAAAACTGTTTTTT. Encoded protein: CASSLRGPGEKLFF.

V and J are TRBV30 and TRBJ1-2; TRBD1 is a possible D gene (5 bases). The V gene lost 5 bases and the J gene lost 13 bases, with 20 bases spanning the gap. The CDR3 runs to 12 residues. CDR1 is GTSNPN, CDR2 SVGIG, per germline (reference sequence). CDR3 region: CAWDLGAGLFTF. The DNA of the CDR3 is TGTGCCTGGGACCTGGGCGCAGGGCTTTTCACCTTC.

DNA for the CDR3: TGTGCCAGCTGGGGGGCTCCCGGGGAGCTGTTTTTT. This sequence encodes CASWGAPGELFF. The V and J genes are TRBV11-2 and TRBJ2-2, with D possibly called TRBD1 or TRBD2 (6 bases each). CDR1 is SGHAT and CDR2 is FQNNGV in the germline V gene. Trimming shortened V by 8 bases and J by 6 bases, and 10 bases separated the two germline ends. This CDR3 comprises 12 residues.

This chain uses TRBV27 with TRBJ2-1; the match to TRBD2 covers 8 bases. There are 16 residues in the CDR3. Losses at the gene ends were 2 bases for V and 10 bases for J; bases not matched to a gene: 13. The germline V gene encodes CDR1 MNHEY and CDR2 SMNVEV (reference sequence). The CDR3 DNA sequence: TGTGCCAGCAGTTTAGTAGGCGGGAGGATTAGCAGGGAGCAGTTCTTC. The encoded protein is CASSLVGGRISREQFF.

In this sample, this clone turned up a few times. This sequence joins TRBV19 and TRBJ2-5, with D unresolved. The CDR3 contains 12 residues. Germline V lookup: CDR1 LNHDA, CDR2 SQIVND (reference sequence). V was cut by 4 bases and J by 5 bases, with 8 bases left in between. The CDR3 loop reads CASSSMGETQYF. The DNA for the CDR3 is TGTGCCAGTAGTAGTATGGGGGAGACCCAGTACTTC.

This rearrangement joins TRBV25-1 to TRBJ2-3, with D perhaps TRBD1 (5 bases). The V and J ends lost 6 bases and 6 bases respectively, with 13 bases between them. CDR3 length: 13 amino acids. Germline V gene sequence: CDR1 MGHDK, CDR2 SYGVNS. CDR3 region: CASRRNRGDTQYF. The CDR3 DNA reads as TGTGCCAGCAGACGCAATAGGGGCGATACGCAGTATTTT.

The chain carries TRBV29-1 and TRBJ1-1; TRBD1 matches 8 bases. In germline, CDR1 is SQVTM, CDR2 ANQGSEA. CDR3 length equals 13 residues. Trimming at V came to 5 bases and at J to 4 bases, leaving 6 bases not matched to a gene. The CDR3 coding sequence is TGCAGCGTTAAGGACAGGGCTGGCACTGAAGCTTTCTTT. Protein sequence: CSVKDRAGTEAFF.

The rearrangement uses TRBV18 and TRBJ2-3, with 8 positions matching TRBD1. Trimming removed 3 bases from V and 4 bases from J; junction bases left unmatched: 3. The germline CDR1 and CDR2 sequences are KGHSH and LQKENI. The CDR3 covers 14 residues. CDR3 residues: CASSPQGAADTQYF. Written as DNA, the CDR3 is TGTGCCAGCTCACCGCAGGGGGCGGCAGATACGCAGTATTTT. The whole variable domain, remainder taken from reference TRBV18 and TRBJ2-3, is NAGVMQNPRHLVRRRGQEARLRCSPMKGHSHVYWYRQLPEEGLKFMVYLQKENIIDESGMPKERFSAEFPKEGPSILRIQQVVRGDSAAYFCASSPQGAADTQYFGPGTRLTVL.

This clone has only one observation. A read error may account for a junction end that differs from germline. CDR3 DNA: TGCAGCGTTGATCCCGTCGAAGCGGGGTCAGGCAATGAGCGGTTCTTC. This encodes CSVDPVEAGSGNERFF. V is TRBV29-1 and J is TRBJ2-1, with 7 bases that match TRBD2. Germline V gene data show CDR1 as SQVTM and CDR2 as ANQGSEA. The CDR3 runs 16 residues.

This chain uses TRBV7-3 with TRBJ2-1; possible D gene TRBD1, 5 bases. Germline CDR1 reads SGHTA; CDR2 reads FQGTGA. CDR3 size: 14 residues. Trimming took off 2 bases at V and 8 bases at J, with 13 bases between the two ends. The CDR3 region is CASSLGARLDEQFF. The CDR3 coding sequence is TGTGCCAGCAGCTTAGGGGCGAGACTTGATGAGCAGTTCTTC.

J is TRBJ2-3 and V is TRBV30; 10 nucleotides align to TRBD2. V trimming: 2 bases; J trimming: 4 bases; junction bases outside the gene matches: 3. This CDR3 contains 14 residues. Germline V gene data show CDR1 as GTSNPN and CDR2 as SVGIG (reference sequence). The CDR3 reads CAWSSAGGPDTQYF. The DNA of the CDR3 is TGTGCCTGGAGTTCAGCGGGAGGGCCAGATACGCAGTATTTT.

The rearrangement uses TRBV27 and TRBJ2-1, with TRBD1 matching 9 bases. Germline assignment: CDR1 MNHEY and CDR2 SMNVEV (reference sequence). The CDR3 loop spans 16 amino acids. The V and J ends lost 1 base and 6 bases, in that order; junction bases with no gene match: 7. The CDR3 protein is CASSLFGTGNFNEQFF. In DNA, the CDR3 is TGTGCCAGCAGTTTATTTGGGACAGGGAACTTCAATGAGCAGTTCTTC.

J is TRBJ2-3 and V is TRBV4-1, with TRBD2 identical over 11 bases. In germline, CDR1 is MGHRA, CDR2 YSYEKL. The CDR3 loop spans 18 amino acids. V shed 4 bases and J 2 bases; nucleotides not matched to a gene: 11. The CDR3 coding sequence is TGCGCCAGCAGCCCAAGAGGGAGACTAGCGGGGATCACAGATACGCAGTATTTT. Its protein product is CASSPRGRLAGITDTQYF.

In its sample, this clone was seen once. The CDR3 coding sequence is TGCGCCAGCAGCTGGGGACTAGCGGGTTTATCCTACGAGCAGTACTTC. The encoded protein is CASSWGLAGLSYEQYF. The gene calls are TRBV5-1 and TRBJ2-7; 12 positions agree with TRBD2. Trimming at V came to 3 bases and at J to 1 base, leaving 5 bases not matched to a gene. From germline, CDR1 is SGHRS and CDR2 YFSETQ. The CDR3 loop spans 16 amino acids.

This clone was detected a few times. The chain is built from TRBV11-2 and TRBJ1-1, with unresolved D. The CDR3 spans 13 residues. Germline V gives CDR1 SGHAT, CDR2 FQNNGV. The germline V and J ends were trimmed by 5 bases and 1 base, with 8 bases remaining between them. As DNA, the CDR3 is TGTGCCAGCAGCCAACGGCCGAACACTGAAGCTTTCTTT. Translating gives CASSQRPNTEAFF.

Here the CDR3 DNA reads TGTGCCAGCAGCGACAGGGGGAGGTTGAATGAAAAACTGTTTTTT. Translation gives CASSDRGRLNEKLFF. The chain has TRBV5-6 and TRBJ1-4; 9 bases are a match to TRBD1. Trimming removed 4 bases from V and 5 bases from J; junction bases left unmatched: 6. The CDR3 has 15 residues. From germline, CDR1 is SGHDT and CDR2 YYEEEE.

The CDR3 DNA sequence: TGTGCAATAAGTAGGGTTCAGGAGACCCAGTACTTC. Translating it yields CAISRVQETQYF. The chain links TRBV30 to TRBJ2-5; D gene unclear. Germline assignment: CDR1 GTSNPN and CDR2 SVGIG (reference sequence). The CDR3 is made up of 12 amino acids.

This chain uses TRBV4-1 with TRBJ1-2; D not resolved. The germline gives CDR1 MGHRA, CDR2 YSYEKL. Trimming shortened V by 2 bases and J by 6 bases, and 13 bases separated the two germline ends. The CDR3 consists of 14 residues. Here the CDR3 reads CASSQFFEGDGYTF. CDR3 DNA sequence: TGCGCCAGCAGCCAATTCTTCGAGGGTGATGGCTACACCTTC.

The chain employs TRBV27 and TRBJ1-4; D unresolved. Germline assignment: CDR1 MNHEY and CDR2 SMNVEV (reference sequence). CDR3 length: 14 residues. V lost 1 base, J lost 6 bases, and 9 bases lay in between. Here the CDR3 DNA reads TGTGCCAGCAGTTTATACTGGACTGATGAAAAACTGTTTTTT. This encodes CASSLYWTDEKLFF.

This clone has a handful of counts. V and J are TRBV5-1 and TRBJ2-7; perhaps TRBD2 as D (5 bases). This CDR3 has 16 amino acids. Germline CDR1 and CDR2: SGHRS and YFSETQ. Trimming removed 2 bases at V and 3 bases at J, with 18 bases between. CDR3: CASSFSLASSGYEQYF. The CDR3 bases are TGCGCCAGCAGCTTCTCTCTAGCTTCCTCTGGCTACGAGCAGTACTTC.

CDR3 sequence (DNA): TGTGCCAGCAGCTTGGCATGGGACGACACTGAAGCTTTCTTT. Translating gives CASSLAWDDTEAFF. The V gene is TRBV7-2, the J gene TRBJ1-1, with a possible D match to TRBD1 (5 bases). Trimming cost V 3 bases and J 3 bases, with 11 bases left between them. The V gene's germline CDR1 is SGHTA and CDR2 FQGNSA. The CDR3 extends over 14 amino acids.

V is TRBV4-1 and J is TRBJ1-2, with D possibly TRBD1 on 6 matching bases. V dropped 1 base and J dropped 1 base, with 10 bases sitting between them. Germline-derived CDR1 and CDR2 are MGHRA and YSYEKL. The CDR3 has 15 amino acids. The CDR3 DNA reads as TGCGCCAGCAGCCAAGGGACAGTTCTTAACTATGGCTACACCTTC. The encoded protein is CASSQGTVLNYGYTF.

The chain combines TRBV5-4 with TRBJ2-3; TRBD2 matches at 8 bases. The CDR3 contains 15 residues. CDR1 and CDR2 (germline): SGHNT, YYREEE (reference sequence). V shed 1 base and J 4 bases; nucleotides not matched to a gene: 5. CDR3 protein: CASSLRAGAADTQYF. The CDR3 coding sequence is TGTGCCAGCAGCTTGAGAGCGGGAGCTGCAGATACGCAGTATTTT. Full variable domain (missing parts from reference TRBV5-4 and TRBJ2-3): ETGVTQSPTHLIKTRGQQVTLRCSSQSGHNTVSWYQQALGQGPQFIFQYYREEENGRGNFPPRFSGLQFPNYSSELNVNALELDDSALYLCASSLRAGAADTQYFGPGTRLTVL.

The chain has TRBV30 and TRBJ2-1, with D unresolved. Germline CDR1 and CDR2: GTSNPN and SVGIG (reference sequence). CDR3 length equals 11 residues. V lost 5 bases and J lost 7, with 9 bases in between. CDR3 bases: TGTGCCTGGGCTATACTAAATGAGCAGTTCTTC. Encoded protein: CAWAILNEQFF.

This clone occurred a few times. The chain carries TRBV5-1 and TRBJ2-2; no firm D call. Germline CDR1 is SGHRS and CDR2 is YFSETQ. This CDR3 has 15 amino acids. The V and J ends lost 0 bases and 5 bases respectively, with 11 bases between them. The CDR3 DNA sequence: TGCGCCAGCAGCTTGGGAGTTGTCGGGACCGGGGAGCTGTTTTTT. Translation: CASSLGVVGTGELFF. Together with reference TRBV5-1 and TRBJ2-2, the CDR3 gives the full variable domain: KAGVTQTPRYLIKTRGQQVTLSCSPISGHRSVSWYQQTPGQGLQFLFEYFSETQRNKGNFPGRFSGRQFSNSRSEMNVSTLELGDSALYLCASSLGVVGTGELFFGEGSRLTVL.

V is TRBV6-6 and J is TRBJ1-1; D call uncertain. V lost 0 bases, J lost 10 bases, and 15 bases lay in between. Germline CDR1 and CDR2: MNHNY and SVGAGI (reference sequence). The CDR3 contains 14 residues. Here the CDR3 reads CASSYSFLAVGAFF. CDR3 coding DNA: TGTGCCAGCAGTTACTCGTTTTTGGCCGTTGGAGCTTTCTTT.

The CDR3 spells CASSPRTRGSYEQYF. The DNA for the CDR3 is TGTGCCAGCAGCCCGCGGACACGCGGTTCCTACGAGCAGTACTTC. The genes are TRBV5-4 and TRBJ2-7; D perhaps matches TRBD1 (5 bases). Germline loops: CDR1 SGHNT, CDR2 YYREEE (reference sequence). This CDR3 spans 15 amino acids. V lost 4 bases and J 1 base, leaving 15 bases between the germline ends.

For the CDR3, the DNA is TGCGCCAGCAGCCAAGAAAAGCTCGGTTCCATCACAGATACGCAGTATTTT. The encoded protein is CASSQEKLGSITDTQYF. This chain uses TRBV4-1 with TRBJ2-3; no clear D gene. V was shortened by 0 bases and J by 2 bases, with 15 bases between the two germline ends. This CDR3 is built from 17 residues. Germline V lookup: CDR1 MGHRA, CDR2 YSYEKL.

The V gene is TRBV18, the J gene TRBJ2-7; the match to TRBD1 covers 7 bases. This CDR3 is 16 amino acids long. Germline trimming cut 8 bases from V and 5 bases from J; bases unmatched to any gene: 18. Germline V lookup: CDR1 KGHSH, CDR2 LQKENI. The CDR3 sequence is CASTTNRQGWGDEQYF. CDR3 DNA sequence: TGTGCCAGCACGACAAATCGACAGGGATGGGGCGACGAGCAGTACTTC.

The chain couples TRBV5-1 to TRBJ2-1, with a weak D call TRBD2 (5 bases). CDR1 and CDR2 (germline): SGHRS, YFSETQ. Trimming removed 5 bases from V and 1 base from J, with 10 bases in between. The CDR3 runs 14 residues. For the CDR3, the DNA is TGCGCCAGCAGTGAAGGACTGTCCTACAATGAGCAGTTCTTC. This encodes CASSEGLSYNEQFF. The full variable domain, completed using reference TRBV5-1 and TRBJ2-1, is KAGVTQTPRYLIKTRGQQVTLSCSPISGHRSVSWYQQTPGQGLQFLFEYFSETQRNKGNFPGRFSGRQFSNSRSEMNVSTLELGDSALYLCASSEGLSYNEQFFGPGTRLTVL.